This T cell receptor (beta chain) was captured by sequencing in a study of shared clonotypes between healthy human individuals. Deep was the level used in running the assay. Generated by immunoSEQ multiplex PCR, the TCRdb table keeps only in-frame clones and is missing some. Of about 1 million clones detected, 70% to 80% appear once; the ten largest clones hold about 1.5%. The clonotype was recovered from a man aged 18 to 29 in good health. Sequenced material: memory CD4+ T cells sorted from blood. Subset in this sample: CD45RA-negative fraction.

The CDR3 protein is CASSLAAVDNEQFF. CDR3 DNA sequence: TGCGCCAGCAGCTTGGCCGCGGTTGACAATGAGCAGTTCTTC. The rearrangement uses TRBV5-1 and TRBJ2-1; D unclear. The CDR3 consists of 14 residues. The germline gives CDR1 SGHRS, CDR2 YFSETQ. V gave up 0 bases and J gave up 5 bases, with 9 bases separating them. The entire variable domain, with the rest obtained from reference TRBV5-1 and TRBJ2-1, is as follows: KAGVTQTPRYLIKTRGQQVTLSCSPISGHRSVSWYQQTPGQGLQFLFEYFSETQRNKGNFPGRFSGRQFSNSRSEMNVSTLELGDSALYLCASSLAAVDNEQFFGPGTRLTVL.